These 19 T cell receptor beta chains were sequenced from one sample in a study of blood T cell repertoires in COVID-19. TCRdb keeps only in-frame clones here, not all; method: immunoSEQ multiplex PCR. The sample holds roughly 38,000 clones, roughly 86% seen once. Sequenced sample: peripheral blood. These TCRs come from a man in his 70s with acute or convalescent COVID-19.

The CDR3 sequence is CASSLRGGAEKLFF. The DNA for the CDR3 is TGTGCCAGCAGCTTACGGGGGGGAGCTGAAAAACTGTTTTTT. The chain uses TRBV7-2 and TRBJ1-4; D perhaps matches TRBD1 (5 bases). CDR3 length equals 14 residues. CDR1 is SGHTA, CDR2 FQGNSA, per germline. Trimming took off 2 bases at V and 7 bases at J, with 11 bases between the two ends.

The chain has TRBV11-2 and TRBJ2-2; tentatively, D is TRBD2 (5 bases). The CDR3 is made up of 14 amino acids. Trimming took 1 base from V and 7 from J, leaving 10 bases between them. Germline values: CDR1 SGHAT, CDR2 FQNNGV. The CDR3 DNA follows: TGTGCCAGCAGCTTAGTCGCGGGTATCGGGGAGCTGTTTTTT. Translating gives CASSLVAGIGELFF. The full variable domain, with the rest looked up from reference TRBV11-2 and TRBJ2-2, is EAGVAQSPRYKIIEKRQSVAFWCNPISGHATLYWYQQILGQGPKLLIQFQNNGVVDDSQLPKDRFSAERLKGVDSTLKIQPAKLEDSAVYLCASSLVAGIGELFFGEGSRLTVL.

The chain couples TRBV4-3 to TRBJ2-2; D remains ambiguous. The germline V gene has CDR1 LGHNA and CDR2 YSLEER. The CDR3 runs 12 residues. The ends were cut back, 1 base at V and 6 bases at J, with 3 bases in the middle. In DNA, the CDR3 is TGCGCCAGCAGCCAAGTCTCCGGGGAGCTGTTTTTT. Protein: CASSQVSGELFF.

The chain recombines TRBV5-6 with TRBJ1-2; 7 bases match TRBD1. The CDR3 sequence is 16 residues long. Trimming removed 0 bases from V and 8 bases from J; junction bases left unmatched: 13. The germline gives CDR1 SGHDT, CDR2 YYEEEE. CDR3 DNA: TGTGCCAGCAGCTTGGTGGGGGAAACAGGGGTACGAGGCTACACCTTC. It is translated as CASSLVGETGVRGYTF.

The chain carries TRBV5-6 and TRBJ1-2, with D possibly matching TRBD1 (6 bases). V lost 3 bases, J lost 8 bases, and 29 bases lay in between. The CDR3 is made up of 18 amino acids. From germline, CDR1 is SGHDT and CDR2 YYEEEE. Here the CDR3 reads CASSSPGGGARIDLGYTF. Written as DNA, the CDR3 is TGTGCCAGCAGCTCCCCTGGGGGGGGCGCGAGGATAGATTTAGGCTACACCTTC.

The chain couples TRBV7-6 to TRBJ2-7, with 7 bases matching TRBD1. The CDR3 sequence is 14 residues long. V dropped 3 bases and J dropped 7; count of bases not matched to a gene: 9. The V gene's germline CDR1 is SGHVS and CDR2 FNYEAQ. CDR3 region: CASSFLTGVGEQYF. CDR3 in DNA: TGTGCCAGCAGCTTCTTAACAGGGGTGGGGGAGCAGTACTTC.

This chain links TRBV14 with TRBJ2-7, with D possibly TRBD2 on 6 matching bases. Germline V lookup: CDR1 SGHDN, CDR2 FVKESK. This CDR3 contains 14 residues. V was pared by 5 bases and J by 9 bases, with 20 bases between. CDR3 residues: CASSSRDSRSAQYF. CDR3 DNA sequence: TGTGCCAGCAGCTCACGGGACTCCAGGTCTGCGCAGTACTTC.

J is TRBJ1-5 and V is TRBV6-2 or TRBV6-3; D gene unclear. Germline-derived CDR1 and CDR2 are MNHEY and SVGEGT. V was pared by 2 bases and J by 2 bases, with 13 bases between. The CDR3 consists of 16 residues. The CDR3 loop reads CASSYNEGWGNQPQHF. CDR3 bases: TGTGCCAGCAGTTACAACGAGGGATGGGGCAATCAGCCCCAGCATTTT.

The chain joins TRBV5-4 to TRBJ2-3; D may be TRBD1 (5 bases). Germline assignment: CDR1 SGHNT and CDR2 YYREEE (reference sequence). V dropped 2 bases and J dropped 6 bases, with 13 bases sitting between them. The CDR3 runs to 14 residues. The CDR3 DNA reads as TGTGCCAGCAGCTTACAAGGGGCCTCCGATACGCAGTATTTT. It is translated as CASSLQGASDTQYF. The full variable domain, in which reference TRBV5-4 and TRBJ2-3 provide the parts outside the CDR3, is ETGVTQSPTHLIKTRGQQVTLRCSSQSGHNTVSWYQQALGQGPQFIFQYYREEENGRGNFPPRFSGLQFPNYSSELNVNALELDDSALYLCASSLQGASDTQYFGPGTRLTVL.

This clone appeared a single time. V gene TRBV28 combines with J gene TRBJ2-1; TRBD2 might be the D (6 bases). Per the germline V gene, CDR1 is MDHEN and CDR2 is SYDVKM. The CDR3 has 14 amino acids. Trimming removed 5 bases from V and 1 base from J, with 9 bases in between. The CDR3 DNA is TGTGCCAGCAGTACGGCGGGGTCCTACAATGAGCAGTTCTTC. It yields the protein CASSTAGSYNEQFF.

The table lists this clone with a few counts. The chain uses TRBV20-1 and TRBJ2-5, with D tentatively TRBD2 (6 bases). The CDR3 is 15 residues long. V dropped 3 bases and J dropped 3 bases, with 17 bases sitting between them. The germline V gene has CDR1 DFQATT and CDR2 SNEGSKA (reference sequence). The CDR3 here is CSASAPEGRKETQYF. The CDR3 bases are TGCAGTGCTAGTGCCCCGGAGGGCAGGAAAGAGACCCAGTACTTC.

A few counts support this clone. The chain uses TRBV6-5 and TRBJ1-6; D perhaps matches TRBD1 (5 bases). CDR1 is MNHEY, CDR2 SVGAGI, per germline. V lost 10 bases, J lost 3 bases, and 10 bases lay in between. CDR3 length: 13 residues. CDR3 DNA: TGTGCCACAACGGGGGACTATAATTCACCCCTCCACTTT. It is translated as CATTGDYNSPLHF.

This sequence joins TRBV2 and TRBJ1-5; 7 bases are a match to TRBD1. The V and J ends lost 8 bases and 6 bases, in that order; junction bases with no gene match: 10. Germline values: CDR1 SNHLY, CDR2 FYNNEI. CDR3 length equals 14 residues. The CDR3 loop reads CASGKDQGGQPQHF. The CDR3 nucleotides are TGTGCCAGCGGTAAAGATCAGGGGGGTCAGCCCCAGCATTTT.

This sequence joins TRBV7-7 and TRBJ2-1, with 8 nucleotides matching TRBD2. CDR1 is SSHAT, CDR2 FNYEAQ, per germline (reference sequence). There are 17 residues in the CDR3. V lost 1 base to trimming and J lost 6 bases; unmatched junction nucleotides: 11. Written as DNA, the CDR3 is TGTGCCAGCAGCTTAGTGGGTGGGGCTAGCGGGTTCAATGAGCAGTTCTTC. Translating it yields CASSLVGGASGFNEQFF.

V gene TRBV7-2 combines with J gene TRBJ2-5, with a possible D match to TRBD2 (5 bases). The V gene's germline CDR1 is SGHTA and CDR2 FQGNSA. Trimming pared 6 bases from V and 1 base from J, leaving 12 bases between. This CDR3 is 14 amino acids long. CDR3 residues: CASSWTPGQETQYF. The CDR3 DNA is TGTGCCAGCAGTTGGACTCCTGGCCAAGAGACCCAGTACTTC.

In DNA form, the CDR3 reads TGTGCCTGGGCTTTTGGAAACACCATATATTTT. Protein: CAWAFGNTIYF. This chain links TRBV30 with TRBJ1-3; D unclear. This CDR3 has 11 amino acids. Germline loops: CDR1 GTSNPN, CDR2 SVGIG (reference sequence). Trimming removed 5 bases at V and 3 bases at J, with 5 bases between.

The chain combines TRBV7-9 with TRBJ2-3; possible D gene TRBD2, 7 bases. Trimming took 1 base from V and 4 from J, leaving 18 bases between them. Germline V gives CDR1 SEHNR, CDR2 FQNEAQ (reference sequence). The CDR3 contains 17 residues. DNA for the CDR3: TGTGCCAGCAGCTTAGGGGGCGGGGGCCTCCGGGCAGATACGCAGTATTTT. As protein: CASSLGGGGLRADTQYF.

The gene calls are TRBV7-9 and TRBJ1-6; 11 nucleotides line up with TRBD1. J lost 4 bases, V lost 6 bases, and 5 bases had no gene match. This CDR3 has 16 amino acids. Germline CDR1 and CDR2: SEHNR and FQNEAQ (reference sequence). The chain's CDR3 is CASRTGTGGYNSPLHF. Here the CDR3 DNA reads TGTGCCAGCAGGACCGGGACAGGGGGGTATAATTCACCCCTCCACTTT.

This chain joins TRBV5-5 and TRBJ1-6; perhaps TRBD1 as D (5 bases). Germline V CDR1 and CDR2: SGHKS, YYEKEE (reference sequence). The CDR3 is 16 residues long. V shed 0 bases and J shed 10 bases, with 17 bases lying between them. The CDR3 DNA follows: TGTGCCAGCAGCTTGGGCAGGGTATTTTTGAGGTCACCCCTCCACTTT. Its protein product is CASSLGRVFLRSPLHF.